This record concerns one T cell receptor beta chain sequence. The table came from immunoSEQ multiplex PCR; TCRdb's copy has only in-frame clones and leaves some out. The table records roughly 120,000 clones, around 89% of them present only once. Per the germline V gene, CDR1 is LGHDT and CDR2 is YNNKEL (reference sequence). The CDR3 is 15 amino acids. V gave up 0 bases and J gave up 7 bases; unmatched junction bases: 5. This record belongs to a study of blood T cell repertoires in COVID-19. As for the study in general: Italy, Spain and the United States were the sources of the convalescent and acute COVID-19 samples.

The specimen sequenced was peripheral blood. V and J are TRBV3-1 (or the pseudogene TRBV3-2) and TRBJ1-4; TRBD1 aligns across 7 bases. This receptor was obtained from a man in his 70s with active or convalescent COVID-19. The CDR3, as DNA: TGTGCCAGCAGCCAAGAGGGGACAGCGTTTGAAAAACTGTTTTTT. Protein: CASSQEGTAFEKLFF.